Listed here are 27 T cell receptor beta chains from one sample, sequenced in a study of blood T cell repertoires in COVID-19. The data were produced by immunoSEQ multiplex PCR, yet TCRdb's version contains in-frame clones alone and is incomplete. The sample contains about 200,000 clones, approximately 80% of which appear only once. The sequencing input was peripheral blood. These receptors all come from a woman over 75 with COVID-19, enrolled during active disease.

The chain uses TRBV5-4 and TRBJ2-3; D is perhaps TRBD1 (5 bases). The CDR3 sequence is 15 residues long. Germline V gene sequence: CDR1 SGHNT, CDR2 YYREEE (reference sequence). V dropped 0 bases and J dropped 5 bases, with 13 bases sitting between them. CDR3: CASSLAGASGDTQYF. The CDR3 bases are TGTGCCAGCAGCTTGGCTGGGGCGTCTGGAGATACGCAGTATTTT.

The chain has TRBV6-5 and TRBJ2-7, with 9 bases fitting TRBD1. CDR1 and CDR2 (germline): MNHEY, SVGAGI. The J segment lost 7 bases and the V segment lost 7 bases, leaving 11 bases of the junction unmatched. There are 14 residues in the CDR3. The CDR3 bases are TGTGCCAGCACCCGGGACAGGGCTTCGCGGGAGCAGTACTTC. Its translation is CASTRDRASREQYF.

This sequence joins TRBV28 and TRBJ1-1; no firm D call. Germline CDR1 MDHEN, CDR2 SYDVKM. V was pared by 6 bases and J by 12 bases, with 8 bases between. The CDR3 has 9 residues. The CDR3 sequence: CASSPPSFF. The CDR3 DNA follows: TGTGCCAGCAGCCCCCCCTCTTTCTTT.

The CDR3 loop reads CASSLPSLSTGQGKSPLHF. DNA of the CDR3: TGTGCCAGCAGTTTACCCTCCCTCTCCACGGGACAGGGTAAATCACCCCTCCACTTT. The chain couples TRBV28 to TRBJ1-6, with 9 bases that match TRBD1. The CDR3 has 19 residues. CDR1 and CDR2 from the germline V gene are MDHEN and SYDVKM. Trimming removed 2 bases from V and 10 bases from J; junction bases left unmatched: 18.

CDR3 loop: CAGSLDGRGQETQYF. The CDR3 coding sequence is TGTGCTGGCAGCTTAGACGGGAGAGGACAAGAGACCCAGTACTTC. The gene calls are TRBV7-7 and TRBJ2-5, with a possible D match to TRBD2 (6 bases). The CDR3 length is 15 residues. The germline V gene encodes CDR1 SSHAT and CDR2 FNYEAQ (reference sequence).

The chain recombines TRBV2 with TRBJ1-5; TRBD1 matches 9 bases. The CDR3 has 14 residues. From germline, CDR1 is SNHLY and CDR2 FYNNEI. Losses at the gene ends were 7 bases for V and 4 bases for J; bases not matched to a gene: 5. CDR3 sequence: CASTRQGGNQPQHF. CDR3 coding DNA: TGTGCCAGCACCCGACAGGGGGGTAATCAGCCCCAGCATTTT.

The rearrangement links TRBV4-1 to TRBJ1-2, with unresolved D. The CDR3 contains 13 residues. Germline assignment: CDR1 MGHRA and CDR2 YSYEKL. Trimming pared 0 bases from V and 3 bases from J, leaving 5 bases between. CDR3 bases: TGCGCCAGCAGCCAAGACAGATACTATGGCTACACCTTC. Its translation is CASSQDRYYGYTF.

The chain carries TRBV11-2 and TRBJ2-7; D remains unclear. With 11 bases removed from V and 4 bases from J, the gap between germline ends came to 12 bases. CDR3 length: 11 amino acids. CDR1 is SGHAT and CDR2 is FQNNGV in the germline V gene. CDR3 in DNA: TGTGCCTCCACTGGCGGTTACGAGCAGTACTTC. As protein: CASTGGYEQYF.

This clone showed up just once. V is TRBV7-6 and J is TRBJ1-5; possibly TRBD1 for D (5 bases). There are 14 residues in the CDR3. Germline values: CDR1 SGHVS, CDR2 FNYEAQ. V was shortened by 1 base and J by 7 bases, with 11 bases between the two germline ends. The CDR3 loop is CASSLDGAGQPQHF. CDR3 DNA: TGTGCCAGCAGCTTAGATGGGGCTGGACAGCCCCAGCATTTT.

The chain uses TRBV7-6 and TRBJ2-2; TRBD1 might be the D (6 bases). CDR3 length equals 15 residues. Germline assignment: CDR1 SGHVS and CDR2 FNYEAQ. V was pared by 3 bases and J by 6 bases, with 14 bases between. In DNA form, the CDR3 reads TGTGCCAGCAGCTTTGTGACAGGAGCTTCCGGGGAGCTGTTTTTT. Its protein product is CASSFVTGASGELFF.

The chain uses TRBV19 and TRBJ2-4; unclear D gene. V lost 5 bases and J lost 0, with 14 bases in between. Germline CDR1 is LNHDA and CDR2 is SQIVND (reference sequence). This CDR3 contains 16 residues. The CDR3 bases are TGTGCCAGTAGTTCCATACAGTATCTAGCCAAAAACATTCAGTACTTC. Encoded protein: CASSSIQYLAKNIQYF.

Turning to this clone: This sample also contains other DNA sequences that code for the same CDR3. This rearrangement joins TRBV18 to TRBJ2-1; TRBD2 agrees at 9 bases. CDR3 length equals 14 residues. CDR1 is KGHSH and CDR2 is LQKENI in the germline V gene. J lost 5 bases, V lost 6 bases, and 5 bases had no gene match. The CDR3 DNA is TGTGCCAGCTCGCCGGCGGGAGGGAACAATGAGCAGTTCTTC. It codes for CASSPAGGNNEQFF.

The chain employs TRBV19 and TRBJ1-1, with 7 bases aligning to TRBD1. V lost 0 bases, J lost 0 bases, and 7 bases stayed unmatched. Per the germline V gene, CDR1 is LNHDA and CDR2 is SQIVND (reference sequence). The CDR3 is 17 amino acids. CDR3 loop: CASSIDLGTVMNTEAFF. The DNA of the CDR3 is TGTGCCAGTAGTATAGATCTTGGGACAGTCATGAACACTGAAGCTTTCTTT.

V is TRBV5-1 and J is TRBJ2-7; the D gene is possibly TRBD1 (7 bases). The V end lost 0 bases, the J end lost 3 bases, and 13 bases lay between the germline ends. The CDR3 length is 15 residues. Germline V gene data show CDR1 as SGHRS and CDR2 as YFSETQ. The CDR3 DNA reads as TGCGCCAGCAGCTTGGCGGCAGGGGGGATCTACGAGCAGTACTTC. Its translation is CASSLAAGGIYEQYF. Using reference TRBV5-1 and TRBJ2-7 for the parts outside the CDR3, the full variable domain is KAGVTQTPRYLIKTRGQQVTLSCSPISGHRSVSWYQQTPGQGLQFLFEYFSETQRNKGNFPGRFSGRQFSNSRSEMNVSTLELGDSALYLCASSLAAGGIYEQYFGPGTRLTVT.

The count of this clone is one. The chain links TRBV3-1 (or the pseudogene TRBV3-2) to TRBJ2-1; 13 bases fit TRBD2. The germline V gene has CDR1 LGHDT and CDR2 YNNKEL (reference sequence). The CDR3 consists of 14 residues. V shed 8 bases and J 9 bases; nucleotides not matched to a gene: 7. This CDR3 is CASERTSGGGEQFF. The CDR3, as DNA: TGTGCCAGCGAGCGGACTAGCGGGGGAGGTGAGCAGTTCTTC.

The chain recombines TRBV18 with TRBJ2-1, with TRBD2 matching over 9 bases. Trimming cost V 3 bases and J 7 bases; bases outside gene matches: 4. This CDR3 has 14 amino acids. The germline gives CDR1 KGHSH, CDR2 LQKENI. This chain's CDR3 is CASSPQREVNEQFF. CDR3 DNA sequence: TGTGCCAGCTCACCTCAGCGGGAGGTTAATGAGCAGTTCTTC.

V and J are TRBV24-1 and TRBJ1-1; D remains ambiguous. This CDR3 is 14 amino acids long. Between the trimmed V and J ends, which lost 1 base and 6 bases, there was a span of 11 bases. Germline V gene lookup returns CDR1 KGHDR and CDR2 SFDVKD. CDR3 coding DNA: TGTGCCACCAGTGATTTAGCGGAATCTGCTGAAGCTTTCTTT. It yields the protein CATSDLAESAEAFF.

The rearrangement links TRBV7-9 to TRBJ2-1, with 12 bases fitting TRBD2. This CDR3 has 16 amino acids. Germline lookup yields CDR1 SEHNR and CDR2 FQNEAQ (reference sequence). The V gene end was trimmed by 8 bases and the J gene end by 0 bases; junction bases not matched to a gene: 5. The CDR3 nucleotides read TGTGCCAGCCAGACTAGCGGGAGTAGCTCCTACAATGAGCAGTTCTTC. Its protein is CASQTSGSSSYNEQFF. Full variable domain (remainder filled in from reference TRBV7-9 and TRBJ2-1): DTGVSQNPRHKITKRGQNVTFRCDPISEHNRLYWYRQTLGQGPEFLTYFQNEAQLEKSRLLSDRFSAERPKGSFSTLEIQRTEQGDSAMYLCASQTSGSSSYNEQFFGPGTRLTVL.

The chain combines TRBV9 with TRBJ1-6; TRBD1 matches 7 bases. The CDR3 is 14 amino acids. Germline CDR1 is SGDLS and CDR2 is YYNGEE. V was clipped by 0 bases and J by 8 bases; unmatched bases: 2. CDR3: CASSVGQGDSPLHF. DNA of the CDR3: TGTGCCAGCAGCGTAGGACAGGGTGATTCACCCCTCCACTTT.

The rearrangement uses TRBV6-5 and TRBJ2-5, with 7 bases identical to TRBD1. Germline lookup yields CDR1 MNHEY and CDR2 SVGAGI. This CDR3 comprises 12 residues. Trimming took 6 bases from V and 5 from J; bases not matched to a gene: 3. The CDR3 is CASRTGLETQYF. DNA of the CDR3: TGTGCCAGCAGGACAGGGCTGGAGACCCAGTACTTC.

This sequence joins TRBV27 and TRBJ2-1; a possible D gene is TRBD1 (7 bases). Germline CDR1 reads MNHEY; CDR2 reads SMNVEV (reference sequence). CDR3 size: 15 residues. The V end was cut by 5 bases, the J end by 0 bases, with 11 bases between. The chain's CDR3 is CASSPRDSSYNEQFF. The CDR3 DNA is TGTGCCAGCAGTCCGCGGGACAGCTCCTACAATGAGCAGTTCTTC.

This chain joins TRBV19 and TRBJ1-2; TRBD1 might be the D (6 bases). The V and J ends lost 10 bases and 5 bases respectively, with 14 bases between them. CDR1 LNHDA and CDR2 SQIVND come from the germline V gene (reference sequence). This CDR3 is 12 amino acids long. CDR3 coding DNA: TGTGCCACCTTAAGGACAGATTATGGCTACACCTTC. Protein: CATLRTDYGYTF.

The chain couples TRBV2 to TRBJ1-6; 9 nucleotides agree with TRBD1. The CDR3 extends over 14 amino acids. Germline CDR1 is SNHLY and CDR2 is FYNNEI. With 4 bases clipped from V and 8 bases from J, the junction kept 3 bases outside the gene matches. CDR3 coding DNA: TGTGCCAGCAGTGCCGGGACAGGGTATTCACCCCTCCACTTT. Its protein is CASSAGTGYSPLHF.

J is TRBJ2-1 and V is TRBV3-1 (or the pseudogene TRBV3-2); 16 bases align to TRBD2. The germline V gene has CDR1 LGHDT and CDR2 YNNKEL (reference sequence). V shed 10 bases, J shed 9 bases, and the junction held 9 bases outside the gene matches. This CDR3 spans 15 amino acids. The CDR3 DNA sequence: TGTGCCACATCCGGGACTAGCGGGGGGGCGGGTGAGCAGTTCTTC. Translating it yields CATSGTSGGAGEQFF.

The chain employs TRBV4-1 and TRBJ1-5; D is perhaps TRBD1 (6 bases). This CDR3 is built from 16 residues. V shed 4 bases and J shed 3 bases, with 16 bases lying between them. The germline CDR1 and CDR2 sequences are MGHRA and YSYEKL. The CDR3 reads CASSPHWDTANQPQHF. For the CDR3, the DNA is TGCGCCAGCAGCCCCCATTGGGACACTGCCAATCAGCCCCAGCATTTT.

The J gene is TRBJ1-4, the V gene TRBV2, with a weak D call TRBD1 (5 bases). Germline V gives CDR1 SNHLY, CDR2 FYNNEI. The CDR3 runs to 15 residues. With 1 base removed from V and 3 bases from J, the gap between germline ends came to 9 bases. CDR3: CASSEGGGANEKLFF. The CDR3 DNA reads as TGTGCCAGCAGTGAAGGTGGGGGGGCTAATGAAAAACTGTTTTTT.

Notes on this clone: This sample also contains other DNA sequences that code for the same CDR3. V usage is TRBV5-1 and J usage is TRBJ2-3; 7 positions match TRBD2. The CDR3 has 14 amino acids. V was clipped by 2 bases and J by 6 bases; unmatched bases: 6. The germline gives CDR1 SGHRS, CDR2 YFSETQ. The CDR3 loop is CASSLTAGADTQYF. In DNA, the CDR3 is TGCGCCAGCAGCTTAACGGCGGGAGCCGATACGCAGTATTTT.